Listed below are T cell receptor beta chains from one sample, sequenced in a study of control samples from healthy donors and cancer patients. Only in-frame clones appear in the TCRdb table, and some are missing; sequencing was by immunoSEQ multiplex PCR. The sample yields approximately 220,000 clones, just under 95% seen once. Sequencing was performed on blood. These receptors were obtained from a man in his fifties or sixties in good health. Each CDR3 is given with its conserved first and last residue. The order of the fields is CDR3 protein, CDR3 DNA, J gene, clone size, V gene, D gene. A D gene is named only where the DNA matches it firmly. Size is stated for part of the rows, as once, few or many counts, or as a class when the clone is expanded.

CDR3 protein: CASSRTGRNHYGYTF
CDR3 DNA: TGTGCCAGCAGTAGGACAGGGAGGAATCACTATGGCTACACCTTC
J gene: TRBJ1-2
clone size: NA
V gene: TRBV6-5
D gene: TRBD1

CDR3 protein: CASSYSGLAAGTQYF
CDR3 DNA: TGTGCCAGCAGTTACTCGGGACTAGCGGCGGGGACCCAGTACTTC
J gene: TRBJ2-5
clone size: NA
V gene: TRBV6-2/TRBV6-3
D gene: TRBD2

CDR3 protein: CASSARLGTGNTIYF
CDR3 DNA: TGTGCCAGCAGTGCACGTTTGGGTACTGGAAACACCATATATTTT
J gene: TRBJ1-3
clone size: NA
V gene: TRBV25-1
D gene: NA

CDR3 protein: CASSHLPSTESVRAGELFF
CDR3 DNA: TGTGCCAGCAGCCACCTCCCGTCGACGGAATCAGTAAGAGCCGGGGAGCTGTTTTTT
J gene: TRBJ2-2
clone size: NA
V gene: TRBV3-1/TRBV3-2
D gene: NA

CDR3 protein: CASSTQGNTEAFF
CDR3 DNA: TGTGCCAGCAGCACTCAGGGAAACACTGAAGCTTTCTTT
J gene: TRBJ1-1
clone size: NA
V gene: TRBV11-1
D gene: NA

CDR3 protein: CASSLNRGGETQYF
CDR3 DNA: TGTGCCAGCAGTTTAAACAGGGGGGGAGAGACCCAGTACTTC
J gene: TRBJ2-5
clone size: NA
V gene: TRBV27
D gene: NA

CDR3 protein: CATSDPRTVQDTIYF
CDR3 DNA: TGTGCCACCAGTGACCCAAGGACAGTCCAGGACACCATATATTTT
J gene: TRBJ1-3
clone size: once
V gene: TRBV24-1
D gene: NA

CDR3 protein: CASSEYRSRASDTQYF
CDR3 DNA: TGTGCCAGCAGTGAATATCGAAGCAGGGCGTCAGATACGCAGTATTTT
J gene: TRBJ2-3
clone size: NA
V gene: TRBV2
D gene: NA

CDR3 protein: CASSLESGTRGSGEQYF
CDR3 DNA: TGCGCCAGCAGCTTGGAATCCGGCACCAGAGGGTCGGGCGAGCAGTACTTC
J gene: TRBJ2-7
clone size: NA
V gene: TRBV5-1
D gene: NA

CDR3 protein: CASSGGTELNTGELFF
CDR3 DNA: TGTGCCAGCAGCGGCGGGACTGAACTGAACACCGGGGAGCTGTTTTTT
J gene: TRBJ2-2
clone size: once
V gene: TRBV9
D gene: NA

CDR3 protein: CASGIDRAPGYTF
CDR3 DNA: TGTGCCAGCGGAATAGACAGGGCCCCCGGCTACACCTTC
J gene: TRBJ1-2
clone size: NA
V gene: TRBV19
D gene: TRBD1

CDR3 protein: CASSYRAGRETQYF
CDR3 DNA: TGTGCCAGCAGCTATCGAGCGGGGAGAGAGACCCAGTACTTC
J gene: TRBJ2-5
clone size: once
V gene: TRBV7-2
D gene: TRBD2

CDR3 protein: CASSYYVGPGRHF
CDR3 DNA: TGTGCCAGCAGTTACTACGTAGGGCCGGGAAGGCATTTT
J gene: TRBJ1-5
clone size: few
V gene: TRBV6-2/TRBV6-3
D gene: NA

CDR3 protein: CASSLAGSGGALGELFF
CDR3 DNA: TGTGCCAGCAGCTTGGCTGGTAGCGGGGGGGCTCTCGGGGAGCTGTTTTTT
J gene: TRBJ2-2
clone size: NA
V gene: TRBV5-4
D gene: TRBD2

CDR3 protein: CASSQTEGAGYTF
CDR3 DNA: TGTGCCAGCAGTCAAACCGAGGGAGCTGGCTACACCTTC
J gene: TRBJ1-2
clone size: NA
V gene: TRBV2
D gene: NA

CDR3 protein: CASSSQGAPGQPQHF
CDR3 DNA: TGTGCCAGCAGTTCGCAGGGGGCGCCAGGTCAGCCCCAGCATTTT
J gene: TRBJ1-5
clone size: NA
V gene: TRBV9
D gene: TRBD1

CDR3 protein: CASSLEGQGQPQHF
CDR3 DNA: TGCGCCAGCAGCTTGGAGGGACAGGGGCAGCCCCAGCATTTT
J gene: TRBJ1-5
clone size: NA
V gene: TRBV5-1
D gene: TRBD1

CDR3 protein: CASSQPGPPIGYTF
CDR3 DNA: TGTGCCAGCAGCCAGCCAGGGCCTCCAATTGGCTACACCTTC
J gene: TRBJ1-2
clone size: NA
V gene: TRBV4-2
D gene: NA

CDR3 protein: CASSSPSRDQHHTIYF
CDR3 DNA: TGTGCCAGCAGTTCACCCTCTCGGGACCAGCACCACACCATATATTTT
J gene: TRBJ1-3
clone size: NA
V gene: TRBV6-5
D gene: NA